These T cell receptor beta chains were read from a single sample in a study of shared clonotypes between healthy human individuals. The method was immunoSEQ multiplex PCR; TCRdb's version includes in-frame clones alone and lacks a portion of them. The sample includes roughly 2 million clones, around 95% seen only once; the top ten take roughly 0.13%. The sample taken for sequencing was naive CD4+ T cells sorted from blood. These receptors were collected from a young man in good health. Each CDR3 is given with its conserved first and last residue. Each record gives: CDR3 protein, V gene, J gene, clone size, D gene. A D gene is named only where the DNA matches it firmly. The size entry is marked missing in some rows and otherwise reads once, few, many or a size class.

CDR3 protein: CASSPRLISGNTIYF
V gene: TRBV6-5
J gene: TRBJ1-3
clone size: NA
D gene: NA

CDR3 protein: CATSRDVPQVDGYTF
V gene: TRBV15
J gene: TRBJ1-2
clone size: NA
D gene: NA

CDR3 protein: CASSFGFNEQFF
V gene: TRBV28
J gene: TRBJ2-1
clone size: NA
D gene: NA

CDR3 protein: CASSIGGQETQYF
V gene: TRBV19
J gene: TRBJ2-5
clone size: NA
D gene: NA

CDR3 protein: CASSATLLGAKNIQYF
V gene: TRBV7-2
J gene: TRBJ2-4
clone size: NA
D gene: NA

CDR3 protein: CSVGGLQGVLNTEAFF
V gene: TRBV29-1
J gene: TRBJ1-1
clone size: NA
D gene: TRBD1

CDR3 protein: CASSLETGADEKLFF
V gene: TRBV5-1
J gene: TRBJ1-4
clone size: once
D gene: NA

CDR3 protein: CASMQGSGQPQHF
V gene: TRBV6-6
J gene: TRBJ1-5
clone size: NA
D gene: NA

CDR3 protein: CASSWGQPNSPLHF
V gene: TRBV25-1
J gene: TRBJ1-6
clone size: NA
D gene: TRBD1

CDR3 protein: CASSPRWGRRERGDNEQFF
V gene: TRBV5-6
J gene: TRBJ2-1
clone size: NA
D gene: NA

CDR3 protein: CASSLGIRQGSSGANVLTF
V gene: TRBV7-3
J gene: TRBJ2-6
clone size: NA
D gene: TRBD1

CDR3 protein: CASSSPGQDADTQYF
V gene: TRBV5-4
J gene: TRBJ2-3
clone size: NA
D gene: TRBD1

CDR3 protein: CASSYRQAYEQYF
V gene: TRBV6-5
J gene: TRBJ2-7
clone size: NA
D gene: NA

CDR3 protein: CASSSKDRWEEETQYF
V gene: TRBV5-4
J gene: TRBJ2-5
clone size: NA
D gene: NA

CDR3 protein: CARFPRAVKWDQPQHF
V gene: TRBV5-1
J gene: TRBJ1-5
clone size: NA
D gene: NA

CDR3 protein: CASSLGRGVGNEQFF
V gene: TRBV11-3
J gene: TRBJ2-1
clone size: NA
D gene: NA

CDR3 protein: CASSQDGPGRTEAFF
V gene: TRBV4-1
J gene: TRBJ1-1
clone size: NA
D gene: NA

CDR3 protein: CASREPRGTVYNEQFF
V gene: TRBV6-1
J gene: TRBJ2-1
clone size: NA
D gene: TRBD1

CDR3 protein: CAWSAGTAVKNIQYF
V gene: TRBV30
J gene: TRBJ2-4
clone size: NA
D gene: TRBD1

CDR3 protein: CASHLSGGDEKLFF
V gene: TRBV5-4
J gene: TRBJ1-4
clone size: NA
D gene: TRBD1

CDR3 protein: CSVERGPNTEAFF
V gene: TRBV29-1
J gene: TRBJ1-1
clone size: NA
D gene: NA

CDR3 protein: CASSPRDSLGNEQFF
V gene: TRBV18
J gene: TRBJ2-1
clone size: NA
D gene: NA

CDR3 protein: CASLMPRDIKETQYF
V gene: TRBV6-4
J gene: TRBJ2-5
clone size: NA
D gene: NA

CDR3 protein: CASSFRLAGGGQETQYF
V gene: TRBV28
J gene: TRBJ2-5
clone size: once
D gene: TRBD2

CDR3 protein: CASTVTGHSGYEQYF
V gene: TRBV19
J gene: TRBJ2-7
clone size: NA
D gene: TRBD1

CDR3 protein: CASSANVGNSPLHF
V gene: TRBV5-6
J gene: TRBJ1-6
clone size: NA
D gene: NA

CDR3 protein: CASSLVAGGPDTQYF
V gene: TRBV7-3
J gene: TRBJ2-3
clone size: NA
D gene: TRBD2

CDR3 protein: CASSDVGRGGAETQYF
V gene: TRBV25-1
J gene: TRBJ2-5
clone size: NA
D gene: TRBD2

CDR3 protein: CASTDSGANVLTF
V gene: TRBV6-5
J gene: TRBJ2-6
clone size: NA
D gene: NA

CDR3 protein: CASSPGTPPEKLFF
V gene: TRBV18
J gene: TRBJ1-4
clone size: NA
D gene: NA

CDR3 protein: CASSSTGGGSYEQYF
V gene: TRBV6-5
J gene: TRBJ2-7
clone size: NA
D gene: TRBD1